Here is one T cell receptor beta chain with its context. The antigen remains unidentified. CDR1 MDHEN and CDR2 SYDVKM come from the germline V gene. V lost 3 bases to trimming and J lost 2 bases, with 8 bases between them. The CDR3 is made up of 14 amino acids. The data were obtained in a study of blood T cells in healthy people across ages. Study-wide results and limits: Across the age range, TCR beta diversity per million T cells fell in a roughly linear way. Considered underestimates were the diversity estimates obtained from one million T cells. Compared with aged donors, long-lived donors showed fewer expanded clones, suggesting selection.

It was with a sample-barcoded 5' primer and a J-beta primer mix that a second PCR of roughly 7 to 12 cycles was run. At least 2.5 million CDR3-containing paired-end reads were obtained per sample. TCRdb reprocessed the 5' RACE reads with MiXCR, giving one entry per CDR3 protein. The data contain 1 million to 1.2 million distinct CDR3 sequences, under 40% of them singletons. The sequenced material came from blood. This TCR was sampled from a man in his late teens or twenties in good health. The V gene is TRBV28, the J gene TRBJ1-3, with a possible D match to TRBD1 (6 bases). The CDR3 protein is CASSFPGAGNTIYF. In DNA form, the CDR3 reads TGTGCCAGCAGTTTCCCAGGGGCTGGAAACACCATATATTTT.